This T cell receptor beta chain was obtained from a study of read filtering for tumor transcriptome and immune sequencing. Study-level background: After DNase treatment, RNA was made into whole-transcriptome libraries.

The library was built from roughly 400 ng RNA with molecular barcoded adaptors for alpha/delta and beta/gamma chains. In TCRdb, the reads were re-called with MiXCR into one record per CDR3 protein. The sample contains nearly 60,000 distinct CDR3 sequences, roughly 12% of which appear only once. Comments on this clonotype: Its matching antigen is unknown. A read error is possible here, since a much larger clone lies one base away.

General study findings and limits: Even smaller IR-seq throughput identified most shared clonotypes. Dropping single-read clonotypes raised IR-seq and RNA-seq shared-clonotype correlation. About 80% of IR-seq clonotypes had one read, totaling around 3.4% of reads; RNA-seq: roughly 76% and 46%.

Trimming removed 4 bases at V and 5 bases at J, with 12 bases between. Germline CDR1 and CDR2: DFQATT and SNEGSKA (reference sequence). The CDR3 has 13 residues. The sequence was collected from a donor at least 40 years old with multiple myeloma. Specimen: a population of CD138-negative cells sorted from bone marrow. J is TRBJ2-1 and V is TRBV20-1; possible D gene TRBD2, 5 bases. The CDR3 coding sequence is TGCAGTGCTACGCCATACGGGAACAATGAGCAGTTCTTC. As protein: CSATPYGNNEQFF.